The following is a T cell receptor beta chain sequence with its context. CDR3 length equals 15 residues. With 4 bases clipped from V and 4 bases from J, the junction kept 5 bases outside the gene matches. CDR1 and CDR2 from the germline V gene are MNHNS and SASEGT. The sample originates from a study of cytomegalovirus exposure and HLA in healthy donors. PCR amplification relied on 60 Vbeta primers (plus 13 Jbeta primers). Measured with immunoSEQ multiplex PCR; TCRdb has only the in-frame clones, and not every one. The repertoire table contains 130,000 to 150,000 clones. The TCR comes from a man aged 35-49 years in good health and CMV-seronegative. Specimen: PBMCs. V usage is TRBV6-1 and J usage is TRBJ2-1; 9 bases line up with TRBD1. In DNA form, the CDR3 reads TGTGCCAGCAGTGGAATGGGACAGGGATACAATGAGCAGTTCTTC. Translated: CASSGMGQGYNEQFF.